The source of this T cell receptor beta chain is a study of blood T cell repertoires in COVID-19. In germline, CDR1 is SGHRS, CDR2 YFSETQ. The J segment lost 2 bases and the V segment lost 3 bases, leaving 4 bases of the junction unmatched. This CDR3 is 15 amino acids long. The assay was immunoSEQ multiplex PCR, and TCRdb's table has in-frame clones only and misses some. The sample has 250,000 to 300,000 clones; 88% are singletons. This clonotype originated in a woman in her 30s who had recovered from COVID-19. The sequenced sample consisted of PBMCs or T cells enriched from blood (not recorded which). The chain joins TRBV5-1 to TRBJ2-2; TRBD1 agrees at 7 bases. Here the CDR3 reads CASSYGTANTGELFF. The CDR3 DNA reads TGCGCCAGCAGCTATGGGACAGCTAACACCGGGGAGCTGTTTTTT.